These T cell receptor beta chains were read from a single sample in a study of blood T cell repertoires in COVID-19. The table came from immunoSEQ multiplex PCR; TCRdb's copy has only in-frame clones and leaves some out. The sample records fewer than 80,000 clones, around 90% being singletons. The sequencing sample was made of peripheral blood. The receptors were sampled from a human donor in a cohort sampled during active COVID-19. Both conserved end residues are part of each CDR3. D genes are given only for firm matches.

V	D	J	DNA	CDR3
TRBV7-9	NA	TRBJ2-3	TGTGCCAGCAGCCCCCTCAGTCAGGATAGGCAGTATTTT	CASSPLSQDRQYF
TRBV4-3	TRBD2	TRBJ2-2	TGCGCCAGCAGCCAAGGGGGAGGGCGGACATCTATCGCGGACACCGGGGAGCTGTTTTTT	CASSQGGGRTSIADTGELFF
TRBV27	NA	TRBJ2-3	TGTGCCAGCAGTTTATCGCAGGTTACCACAGATACGCAGTATTTT	CASSLSQVTTDTQYF
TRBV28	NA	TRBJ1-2	TGTGCCAGCAGTCCCCCCGGACAGCTGTATGGCTACACCTTC	CASSPPGQLYGYTF
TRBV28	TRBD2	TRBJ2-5	TGTGCCAGCAGTTTGCCTAGCGGGGGGCAAGAGACCCAGTACTTC	CASSLPSGGQETQYF
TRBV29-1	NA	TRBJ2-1	TGCAGCGTTGGACTTTACAATGAGCAGTTCTTC	CSVGLYNEQFF
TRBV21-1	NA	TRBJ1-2	TGTGCCAGCAGCATGAGACAGGACAGGTTTAACTATGGCTACACCTTC	CASSMRQDRFNYGYTF
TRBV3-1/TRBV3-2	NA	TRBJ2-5	TGTGCCAGCAGCAACCGAGGGGGAGAGACCCAGTACTTC	CASSNRGGETQYF
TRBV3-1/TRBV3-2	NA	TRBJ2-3	TGTGCCAGCAGCCAAGATGCGAGTGGTACGCAGTATTTT	CASSQDASGTQYF
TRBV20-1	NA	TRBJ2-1	TGCAGTGTGCTGACGGGGGAGCAGTTCTTC	CSVLTGEQFF
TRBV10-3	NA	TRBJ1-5	TGTGCCAGCCGACTGGGGACTGATAGCAATCAGCCCCAGCATTTT	CASRLGTDSNQPQHF